What follows are 22 T cell receptor beta chains derived from one specimen sequenced in a study of OX40 agonist ivuxolimab in advanced cancers. Repertoires were generated with immunoSEQ multiplex PCR, while TCRdb's copy carries only in-frame clones and drops some. Among roughly 38,000 clones listed, more than 75% were seen once. Here the sequenced sample was CD4+ or CD8+ T cells sorted from blood, taken in a trial of the OX40 agonist ivuxolimab. These receptors all stem from an adult with an advanced solid tumor such as melanoma, head and neck, liver or kidney cancer.

The chain has TRBV19 and TRBJ2-7; 7 bases map to TRBD1. CDR1 is LNHDA, CDR2 SQIVND, per germline (reference sequence). The length of the CDR3 is 12 residues. The ends lost 11 bases at V and 5 bases at J; junction bases unmatched: 9. In nucleotides, the CDR3 is TGTGCCTCAACGGGACAGTCCCACGAGCAGTACTTC. Translated: CASTGQSHEQYF.

The chain employs TRBV2 and TRBJ2-3; D is possibly TRBD1 (7 bases). The germline CDR1 and CDR2 sequences are SNHLY and FYNNEI. Trimming removed 7 bases from V and 6 bases from J, with 32 bases in between. The CDR3 contains 19 residues. CDR3 protein: CASKRTQPKGYRGGDTQYF. In nucleotides, the CDR3 is TGTGCCAGCAAACGGACCCAACCCAAAGGGTACAGGGGAGGCGATACGCAGTATTTT.

The chain couples TRBV6-5 to TRBJ2-2; 7 nucleotides agree with TRBD2. This CDR3 contains 14 residues. Germline CDR1 is MNHEY and CDR2 is SVGAGI. V lost 5 bases to trimming and J lost 9 bases; unmatched junction nucleotides: 9. The DNA of the CDR3 is TGTGCCAGCAGTCCCCCCACGGGGGGAAGGGAGCTGTTTTTT. This translates into CASSPPTGGRELFF.

Only a few counts were recorded for this clone. Here the CDR3 reads CASSLAAVSSYEQYF. For the CDR3, the DNA is TGTGCCAGCAGCTTGGCCGCTGTGAGCTCCTACGAGCAGTACTTC. The rearrangement uses TRBV5-4 and TRBJ2-7; no firm D call. Trimming removed 0 bases at V and 0 bases at J, with 10 bases between. The germline V gene has CDR1 SGHNT and CDR2 YYREEE (reference sequence). This CDR3 has 15 amino acids.

The chain employs TRBV5-6 and TRBJ1-6; a weak D match, TRBD1 (6 bases). This CDR3 has 17 residues. Germline V gene data show CDR1 as SGHDT and CDR2 as YYEEEE. The V end was cut by 4 bases, the J end by 2 bases, with 16 bases between. CDR3 sequence: CASSENLGATYNSPLHF. CDR3 nucleotide sequence: TGTGCCAGCAGCGAAAATCTGGGGGCCACCTATAATTCACCCCTCCACTTT. The whole variable domain, filled in from reference TRBV5-6 and TRBJ1-6, reads DAGVTQSPTHLIKTRGQQVTLRCSPKSGHDTVSWYQQALGQGPQFIFQYYEEEERQRGNFPDRFSGHQFPNYSSELNVNALLLGDSALYLCASSENLGATYNSPLHFGNGTRLTVT.

The chain has TRBV27 and TRBJ2-2, with D unclear. The CDR3 loop spans 14 amino acids. V lost 6 bases to trimming and J lost 3 bases, with 11 bases between them. Germline V lookup: CDR1 MNHEY, CDR2 SMNVEV (reference sequence). This CDR3 is CASRAAEYTGELFF. CDR3 DNA: TGTGCCAGCAGGGCGGCGGAGTACACCGGGGAGCTGTTTTTT.

The J gene is TRBJ2-2, the V gene TRBV29-1, with no clear D. Deletions cut 5 bases from V and 0 bases from J, with 7 bases between. The CDR3 is 13 amino acids. Germline-derived CDR1 and CDR2 are SQVTM and ANQGSEA. The CDR3 reads CSVLNPNTGELFF. CDR3 bases: TGCAGCGTTCTGAATCCGAACACCGGGGAGCTGTTTTTT.

This clone rates as medium-sized. Other DNA sequences in the same sample also yield this CDR3. J is TRBJ1-1 and V is TRBV4-2; D remains unclear. The V and J ends lost 0 bases and 4 bases respectively, with 12 bases between them. Looked up from germline, CDR1 is LGHNA and CDR2 is YNFKEQ. The CDR3 is 15 amino acids. CDR3 nucleotides: TGTGCCAGCAGCCAAGAATGGAGAGTATCCACTGAAGCTTTCTTT. Protein product: CASSQEWRVSTEAFF.

The V gene is TRBV27, the J gene TRBJ2-7; 15 positions agree with TRBD2. From germline, CDR1 is MNHEY and CDR2 SMNVEV (reference sequence). The CDR3 covers 15 residues. The V segment lost 2 bases and the J segment 6 bases; nucleotides outside the gene matches: 2. The CDR3 DNA follows: TGTGCCAGCAGTTTAGGACTAGCGGGAGGGTTCGAGCAGTACTTC. Its translation is CASSLGLAGGFEQYF.

This chain joins TRBV28 and TRBJ2-5; 7 bases are a match to TRBD1. The CDR3 length is 16 residues. Germline V gene sequence: CDR1 MDHEN, CDR2 SYDVKM. With 6 bases clipped from V and 2 bases from J, the junction kept 12 bases outside the gene matches. Written as DNA, the CDR3 is TGTGCCAGCAGCACAACTTGGACAGGCGAGCAAGAGACCCAGTACTTC. The encoded protein is CASSTTWTGEQETQYF.

This chain links TRBV28 with TRBJ1-4; D perhaps matches TRBD1 (5 bases). With 1 base removed from V and 8 bases from J, the gap between germline ends came to 11 bases. The CDR3 is 14 amino acids. In germline, CDR1 is MDHEN, CDR2 SYDVKM. The CDR3 spells CASSLYRSGEKLFF. In DNA form, the CDR3 reads TGTGCCAGCAGTTTATACAGGTCCGGGGAAAAACTGTTTTTT.

The chain uses TRBV19 and TRBJ2-2, with D hard to call. Germline assignment: CDR1 LNHDA and CDR2 SQIVND (reference sequence). The CDR3 covers 14 residues. V lost 6 bases and J lost 3, with 11 bases in between. CDR3 sequence: CASSRLHDTGELFF. For the CDR3, the DNA is TGTGCCAGTAGCAGACTCCACGACACCGGGGAGCTGTTTTTT.

J is TRBJ1-5 and V is TRBV29-1; weak D call: TRBD1 (6 bases). From germline, CDR1 is SQVTM and CDR2 ANQGSEA. This CDR3 spans 12 amino acids. V was cut by 4 bases and J by 7 bases, with 11 bases left in between. The CDR3: CSVGGAGQPQHF. The CDR3 DNA sequence: TGCAGCGTTGGGGGGGCAGGACAGCCCCAGCATTTT.

The gene calls are TRBV10-2 and TRBJ2-2; TRBD2 aligns across 11 bases. Trimming cost V 7 bases and J 4 bases; bases outside gene matches: 11. This CDR3 is built from 17 residues. Germline V gene data show CDR1 as WSHSY and CDR2 as SAAADI. The CDR3 sequence: CASTKLSGGATTGELFF. The CDR3 DNA follows: TGCGCCAGCACCAAACTTAGCGGGGGGGCTACCACCGGGGAGCTGTTTTTT.

The chain combines TRBV6-1 with TRBJ2-1; 9 bases map to TRBD1. The CDR3 is made up of 15 amino acids. The V and J ends lost 7 bases and 6 bases, in that order; junction bases with no gene match: 10. Per germline, CDR1 MNHNS and CDR2 SASEGT. CDR3: CASTLQGATTNEQFF. CDR3 coding DNA: TGTGCCAGCACTTTACAGGGGGCAACGACCAATGAGCAGTTCTTC.

This clone was seen once. V gene TRBV18 combines with J gene TRBJ2-3; 8 nucleotides line up with TRBD1. The CDR3 is 17 amino acids. Trimming cost V 2 bases and J 3 bases; bases outside gene matches: 10. Germline CDR1 is KGHSH and CDR2 is LQKENI. The DNA for the CDR3 is TGTGCCAGCTCACCAGACGGACAGGGAGGCGGAACAGATACGCAGTATTTT. It specifies CASSPDGQGGGTDTQYF.

In this sample, this clone turned up a few times. The V and J genes are TRBV7-8 and TRBJ2-3; either TRBD1 or TRBD2 may fit D (5 bases each). The CDR3 is 16 amino acids. Per the germline V gene, CDR1 is SGHVS and CDR2 is FQNEAQ. Trimming stripped 2 bases from V and 4 bases from J, with 16 bases between. The CDR3 bases are TGTGCCAGCAGCTTATGGCGACAGCCCGGGGCAGATACGCAGTATTTT. Residues: CASSLWRQPGADTQYF.

Points on this clone: This CDR3 is also generated by other DNA sequences in the sample. The chain links TRBV7-9 to TRBJ2-5; D might be TRBD1 or TRBD2, each matching 7 bases. The germline gives CDR1 SEHNR, CDR2 FQNEAQ (reference sequence). V was clipped by 3 bases and J by 5 bases, with 10 bases between them. This CDR3 is built from 13 residues. DNA for the CDR3: TGTGCCAGCAGCTTTCAGGGGGGGGAGACCCAGTACTTC. This codes for CASSFQGGETQYF.

The chain carries TRBV2 and TRBJ2-1, with D perhaps TRBD2 (5 bases). V shed 7 bases and J shed 3 bases, with 16 bases lying between them. The CDR3 has 15 residues. From germline, CDR1 is SNHLY and CDR2 FYNNEI. The CDR3 nucleotides read TGTGCCAGCACCCAACTAAGCGGAGACTACAATGAGCAGTTCTTC. Translated: CASTQLSGDYNEQFF.

This clone appeared once. The chain recombines TRBV7-2 with TRBJ1-2; D is uncertain. Trimming stripped 5 bases from V and 4 bases from J, with 20 bases between. Per the germline V gene, CDR1 is SGHTA and CDR2 is FQGNSA. This CDR3 region has 16 residues. The CDR3 protein is CASSPPGRWALYGYTF. The CDR3 DNA reads as TGTGCCAGCAGCCCGCCGGGTCGGTGGGCCCTCTATGGCTACACCTTC.

The chain links TRBV11-1 to TRBJ1-6; D is uncertain. Looked up from germline, CDR1 is SGHAT and CDR2 is FQDESV (reference sequence). The V and J ends lost 1 base and 8 bases respectively, with 9 bases between them. There are 14 residues in the CDR3. The CDR3: CASSLVAEHSPLHF. CDR3 DNA: TGTGCCAGCAGCTTAGTGGCAGAGCATTCACCCCTCCACTTT. Variable domain in full (rest from reference TRBV11-1 and TRBJ1-6): EAEVAQSPRYKITEKSQAVAFWCDPISGHATLYWYRQILGQGPELLVQFQDESVVDDSQLPKDRFSAERLKGVDSTLKIQPAELGDSAMYLCASSLVAEHSPLHFGNGTRLTVT.

The V and J genes are TRBV7-2 and TRBJ1-5; possible D gene TRBD1, 5 bases. Trimming stripped 6 bases from V and 9 bases from J, with 9 bases between. Germline-derived CDR1 and CDR2 are SGHTA and FQGNSA. CDR3 length: 11 residues. The CDR3 loop is CASSAGWPQHF. The CDR3 DNA is TGTGCCAGCAGTGCAGGGTGGCCCCAGCATTTT.